This T cell receptor (beta chain) came from a study of monozygotic twins with inflammatory bowel disease. Study findings and constraints: Especially where disease activity was present, IBD patients had fewer clonotypes in common with others than healthy twins did. Extra variability in the repertoires of patients may have come from differing immunosuppressive treatments. Support was lacking for any single strong IBD-associated signal or clonotype.

TCRdb reprocessed the 5' RACE reads; each CDR3 protein has one entry and no DNA is given. Here the sample table reports approximately 300,000 distinct CDR3 sequences. In regard to this clonotype: Its antigen remains unidentified.

After skipping T cell sorting, the authors isolated total RNA from whole blood. The CDR3 totals 11 residues. Germline CDR1 reads MNHNS; CDR2 reads SASEGT. The origin of this receptor is a human donor with ulcerative colitis or Crohn's disease, or a healthy co-twin of an affected twin (not recorded which). Sequences were obtained from blood. The V gene is TRBV6-1, the J gene TRBJ2-7; TCRdb's D call, TRBD1, is unchecked because there is no DNA. The CDR3 here is CASSEDRKTYF.